Shown below are 28 T cell receptor beta chains from a single sample sequenced in a study of T cells in Graves' hyperthyroidism and ophthalmopathy. TCR beta CDR3 sequences were amplified from RNA transcripts. HTBI primers drove first-round RT-PCR of the TCR CDR3. TCRdb analysed the multiplex PCR reads with MiXCR anew, one entry per CDR3 protein. This sample has about 610,000 distinct CDR3 sequences, with approximately 15% found just once. Sequencing was carried out using blood. These TCRs come from a middle-aged woman with Graves' ophthalmopathy.

This clonotype was observed at least ten times. This rearrangement joins TRBV30 to TRBJ2-2; 15 positions agree with TRBD2. The CDR3 is 17 residues long. Trimming cost V 2 bases and J 3 bases; bases outside gene matches: 4. Germline assignment: CDR1 GTSNPN and CDR2 SVGIG (reference sequence). The DNA for the CDR3 is TGTGCCTGGAGTTACGGGACTAGCGGGAGGTACACCGGGGAGCTGTTTTTT. Its translation is CAWSYGTSGRYTGELFF.

The rearrangement uses TRBV7-3 and TRBJ1-1; D call uncertain. The germline V gene has CDR1 SGHTA and CDR2 FQGTGA. V lost 0 bases, J lost 3 bases, and 14 bases lay in between. The CDR3 totals 16 residues. CDR3 sequence (DNA): TGTGCCAGCAGCTTAACCGGGCAAGGCGGGCACACTGAAGCTTTCTTT. Translation: CASSLTGQGGHTEAFF.

This chain links TRBV28 with TRBJ2-5; no clear D gene. This CDR3 comprises 10 residues. The V gene lost 6 bases and the J gene lost 5 bases, with 4 bases spanning the gap. CDR1 and CDR2 from the germline V gene are MDHEN and SYDVKM. The CDR3 sequence is CASRAETQYF. The CDR3 DNA is TGTGCCAGCAGAGCGGAGACCCAGTACTTC.

This clonotype appeared many times. The CDR3 is CASSPPEVGSPLHF. The CDR3 DNA reads TGTGCCAGCAGCCCGCCTGAAGTGGGTTCACCCCTCCACTTT. This sequence joins TRBV11-2 and TRBJ1-6; D remains ambiguous. CDR1 and CDR2 from the germline V gene are SGHAT and FQNNGV. The CDR3 is 14 residues long. The germline V and J ends were trimmed by 5 bases and 9 bases, with 14 bases remaining between them.

Many counts were recorded for this clonotype. The chain employs TRBV11-1 and TRBJ2-3; D gene unclear. V was pared by 1 base and J by 2 bases, with 10 bases between. The CDR3 is 15 amino acids. Germline V gene data show CDR1 as SGHAT and CDR2 as FQDESV (reference sequence). The CDR3 DNA sequence: TGTGCCAGCAGCTTAGTTCATGGGAACACAGATACGCAGTATTTT. Its translation: CASSLVHGNTDTQYF.

The chain uses TRBV6-2 or TRBV6-3 and TRBJ2-2, with a tentative D call TRBD1 (5 bases). This CDR3 is 12 amino acids long. The germline V and J ends were trimmed by 1 base and 10 bases, with 7 bases remaining between them. Germline CDR1 is MNHEY and CDR2 is SVGEGT. The CDR3 protein is CASSYWGEELFF. In DNA, the CDR3 is TGTGCCAGCAGTTACTGGGGCGAGGAGCTGTTTTTT.

In its sample, this clonotype was seen many times. The chain is built from TRBV18 and TRBJ2-7; 10 bases are a match to TRBD1. There are 14 residues in the CDR3. Germline-derived CDR1 and CDR2 are KGHSH and LQKENI. The ends lost 6 bases at V and 5 bases at J; junction bases unmatched: 7. The CDR3 reads CASSRGQGLDEQYF. The CDR3 region has the DNA TGTGCCAGCTCGCGGGGACAGGGGCTCGACGAGCAGTACTTC.

Notes on this clonotype: A junction boundary mismatches the germline segment, possibly from a read error. V and J are TRBV6-1 and TRBJ1-1, with D uncertain. Germline V gene data show CDR1 as MNHNS and CDR2 as SASEGT. This CDR3 has 14 residues. CDR3 loop: CASSREGPNTEALF. The CDR3 DNA follows: TGTGCCAGCAGCCGAGAGGGCCCTAACACTGAAGCTCTCTTT.

This clonotype was picked up many times. The V gene is TRBV2, the J gene TRBJ2-3, with 9 bases fitting TRBD2. This CDR3 has 13 residues. Germline V gene sequence: CDR1 SNHLY, CDR2 FYNNEI. Germline trimming cut 7 bases from V and 5 bases from J; bases unmatched to any gene: 4. The CDR3 loop is CASNGLAKDTQYF. CDR3 in DNA: TGTGCCAGCAACGGACTAGCGAAAGATACGCAGTATTTT.

V gene TRBV6-1 combines with J gene TRBJ1-3; maybe TRBD1 (5 bases). CDR1 is MNHNS and CDR2 is SASEGT in the germline V gene. The CDR3 is made up of 14 amino acids. Deletions cut 7 bases from V and 4 bases from J, with 14 bases between. The CDR3 DNA reads TGTGCCAGCACGTCGGGGGTTTCAGGAAACACCATATATTTT. This codes for CASTSGVSGNTIYF.

This clonotype was counted many times. The rearrangement links TRBV3-1 to TRBJ2-5, with D unresolved. The CDR3 is made up of 13 amino acids. Per the germline V gene, CDR1 is LGHDT and CDR2 is YNNKEL (reference sequence). Trimming pared 0 bases from V and 5 bases from J, leaving 7 bases between. CDR3 in DNA: TGTGCCAGCAGCCAAGAGGAGAGGGAGACCCAGTACTTC. Translating it yields CASSQEERETQYF.

Notes on this clonotype: This may be a read error, as it is one base from a much larger clone. The rearrangement uses TRBV19 and TRBJ1-5; D unclear. Germline CDR1 LNHDA, CDR2 SQIVND (reference sequence). The V end was cut by 11 bases, the J end by 5 bases, with 16 bases between. This CDR3 contains 13 residues. The CDR3 reads CASSFQLDQPQHF. The CDR3 DNA sequence: TGTGCCTCGAGCTTCCAATTGGATCAGCCCCAGCATTTT.

In this sample, this clonotype turned up many times. The chain joins TRBV12-3 or TRBV12-4 to TRBJ2-5; TRBD1 agrees at 7 bases. This CDR3 has 14 amino acids. The V and J ends lost 3 bases and 5 bases, in that order; junction bases with no gene match: 6. Here the CDR3 reads CASSFRSGGETQYF. Here the CDR3 DNA reads TGTGCCAGCAGTTTTAGGTCAGGGGGTGAGACCCAGTACTTC.

This rearrangement joins TRBV5-1 to TRBJ1-6; weak D call: TRBD1 (6 bases). From germline, CDR1 is SGHRS and CDR2 YFSETQ. V lost 4 bases and J 11 bases, leaving 13 bases between the germline ends. The CDR3 is made up of 13 amino acids. CDR3 nucleotides: TGCGCCAGCAGCCCCGGACAGCGTGCACCCCTCCACTTT. It translates to CASSPGQRAPLHF. The full variable domain, completed using reference TRBV5-1 and TRBJ1-6, is KAGVTQTPRYLIKTRGQQVTLSCSPISGHRSVSWYQQTPGQGLQFLFEYFSETQRNKGNFPGRFSGRQFSNSRSEMNVSTLELGDSALYLCASSPGQRAPLHFGNGTRLTVT.

This clonotype came up many times. The chain combines TRBV30 with TRBJ2-2; TRBD1 matches 7 bases. The CDR3 runs 15 residues. J lost 2 bases, V lost 3 bases, and 6 bases had no gene match. Germline CDR1 GTSNPN, CDR2 SVGIG (reference sequence). CDR3 coding DNA: TGTGCCTGGAGACTGACAGGGCTAAACACCGGGGAGCTGTTTTTT. Its protein product is CAWRLTGLNTGELFF.

The gene calls are TRBV10-3 and TRBJ2-3, with 7 bases aligning to TRBD2. The CDR3 totals 15 residues. The V segment lost 4 bases and the J segment 3 bases; nucleotides outside the gene matches: 7. In germline, CDR1 is ENHRY, CDR2 SYGVKD. CDR3 loop: CAISADGGRTDTQYF. The CDR3 nucleotides are TGTGCCATCAGTGCCGACGGGGGGAGGACAGATACGCAGTATTTT.

This clonotype has ten or more counts. The chain is built from TRBV28 and TRBJ2-7; D may match TRBD1 or TRBD2 (6 bases each). The CDR3 sequence is 16 residues long. Trimming removed 5 bases from V and 3 bases from J, with 20 bases in between. Germline CDR1 MDHEN, CDR2 SYDVKM. In DNA form, the CDR3 reads TGTGCCAGCAGTCCGGAGGAGGGGGGAACCCACTACGAGCAGTACTTC. It translates to CASSPEEGGTHYEQYF. Looking up the rest from reference TRBV28 and TRBJ2-7 gives the full variable domain: DVKVTQSSRYLVKRTGEKVFLECVQDMDHENMFWYRQDPGLGLRLIYFSYDVKMKEKGDIPEGYSVSREKKERFSLILESASTNQTSMYLCASSPEEGGTHYEQYFGPGTRLTVT.

There are many counts of this clonotype. The chain carries TRBV12-3 or TRBV12-4 and TRBJ2-3, with 9 nucleotides matching TRBD2. The CDR3 totals 15 residues. The V segment lost 7 bases and the J segment 6 bases; nucleotides outside the gene matches: 11. CDR3 DNA: TGTGCCAGCACAAACCCTAGCGGGACTGTTGATACGCAGTATTTT. Protein sequence: CASTNPSGTVDTQYF.

The rearrangement uses TRBV7-6 and TRBJ2-3; 10 nucleotides line up with TRBD2. The germline gives CDR1 SGHVS, CDR2 FNYEAQ. The CDR3 contains 16 residues. V dropped 4 bases and J dropped 0; count of bases not matched to a gene: 4. For the CDR3, the DNA is TGTGCCAGCAGCTCCCTAGCGGGGGTTAGCACAGATACGCAGTATTTT. It encodes CASSSLAGVSTDTQYF.

This clonotype was detected many times. The rearrangement links TRBV20-1 to TRBJ2-7; D is unclear. The germline gives CDR1 DFQATT, CDR2 SNEGSKA (reference sequence). The CDR3 totals 11 residues. The V gene lost 6 bases and the J gene lost 5 bases, with 11 bases spanning the gap. CDR3: CSAKLRDEQYF. Written as DNA, the CDR3 is TGCAGTGCAAAACTCAGAGACGAGCAGTACTTC.

This clonotype was seen more than once but under ten times. This chain connects TRBV10-3 to TRBJ1-6; TRBD1 matches at 8 bases. The CDR3 consists of 13 residues. The germline V gene has CDR1 ENHRY and CDR2 SYGVKD. V was pared by 10 bases and J by 5 bases, with 4 bases of the junction left unmatched. CDR3 sequence: CATHRGDNSPLHF. In nucleotides, the CDR3 is TGTGCCACCCACAGGGGGGATAATTCACCCCTCCACTTT.

The genes are TRBV6-1 and TRBJ1-1; D ambiguous. V gave up 5 bases and J gave up 0 bases, with 10 bases separating them. The CDR3 totals 14 residues. Per the germline V gene, CDR1 is MNHNS and CDR2 is SASEGT. The CDR3 DNA sequence: TGTGCCAGCAGTAAGTACGTCATGAACACTGAAGCTTTCTTT. Amino acid sequence: CASSKYVMNTEAFF.

Only a few counts were recorded for this clonotype. The V and J genes are TRBV6-1 and TRBJ1-6; tentatively, D is TRBD1 (6 bases). This CDR3 has 15 residues. The germline V gene encodes CDR1 MNHNS and CDR2 SASEGT. Trimming took 5 bases from V and 7 from J, leaving 15 bases between them. CDR3 region: CASSTGQALNSPLHF. CDR3 nucleotides: TGTGCCAGCAGTACAGGGCAGGCTCTAAATTCACCCCTCCACTTT.

This clonotype was seen repeatedly, ten times or more. The gene calls are TRBV11-2 and TRBJ1-1; TRBD1 aligns across 10 bases. This CDR3 has 17 residues. V lost 3 bases and J lost 4; bases outside the gene matches: 11. Per the germline V gene, CDR1 is SGHAT and CDR2 is FQNNGV. This CDR3 reads CASSFSSPGTGVTEAFF. In DNA form, the CDR3 reads TGTGCCAGCAGCTTTTCCTCGCCCGGGACAGGGGTCACTGAAGCTTTCTTT.

This clonotype was counted between two and nine times. The chain links TRBV6-1 to TRBJ1-2, with 8 bases identical to TRBD1. Germline values: CDR1 MNHNS, CDR2 SASEGT. The CDR3 covers 13 residues. Trimming removed 4 bases from V and 6 bases from J; junction bases left unmatched: 4. The CDR3 nucleotides read TGTGCCAGCAGTGGACAGGGGCTGCATGGCTACACCTTC. Translating it yields CASSGQGLHGYTF.

CDR3 sequence: CSARDLGDVRAEKLFF. CDR3 nucleotides: TGCAGTGCTAGAGATCTCGGGGACGTGAGGGCGGAAAAACTGTTTTTT. This chain uses TRBV20-1 with TRBJ1-4; D perhaps matches TRBD1 (5 bases). The germline gives CDR1 DFQATT, CDR2 SNEGSKA (reference sequence). Trimming pared 0 bases from V and 8 bases from J, leaving 19 bases between. The CDR3 length is 16 residues.

This clonotype has ten or more counts. The V gene is TRBV5-1, the J gene TRBJ2-7, with D unclear. Germline lookup yields CDR1 SGHRS and CDR2 YFSETQ. V was trimmed by 4 bases and J by 3 bases, leaving 11 bases between them. There are 13 residues in the CDR3. CDR3 protein: CASSPPASYEQYF. CDR3 DNA sequence: TGCGCCAGCAGCCCCCCCGCAAGCTACGAGCAGTACTTC.

The chain links TRBV20-1 to TRBJ2-3; perhaps TRBD2 as D (6 bases). V was cut by 6 bases and J by 2 bases, with 15 bases left in between. The CDR3 consists of 14 residues. Germline lookup yields CDR1 DFQATT and CDR2 SNEGSKA (reference sequence). CDR3 bases: TGCAGTGCCCCATCCTCGGGGGACACAGATACGCAGTATTTT. Its protein is CSAPSSGDTDTQYF.